The source of this T cell receptor beta chain is a study of blood T cells in healthy people across ages. In this sample, this clonotype turned up a few times. Trimming cost V 3 bases and J 2 bases, with 11 bases left between them. Germline values: CDR1 SNHLY, CDR2 FYNNEI. This CDR3 has 15 residues. A second PCR of about 7 to 12 cycles used a sample-barcoded 5' primer and a J-beta primer mix. TCRdb reprocessed the 5' RACE reads with MiXCR, giving one entry per CDR3 protein. Of hundreds of thousands of distinct CDR3 sequences listed, around 24% are singletons. The same data also contributed to another study, on T cells of mothers and their children.

The genes are TRBV2 and TRBJ2-1; D is unclear. This clonotype originated in a boy aged 10-17 years in good health. Sequencing was done on a sample of blood. CDR3 protein: CASSELQNTYNEQFF. In nucleotides, the CDR3 is TGTGCCAGCAGTGAGTTACAGAATACCTACAATGAGCAGTTCTTC.